This T cell receptor (beta chain) comes out of a study of identical twins. Study-wide results and limits: For out-of-frame alpha sequences shared by twins, low generation probability was in excess.

Template switching supplied a universal primer site; unique molecular identifiers were carried on the cDNA. TCRdb re-analysed the 5' RACE reads in MiXCR, keeping a single row per CDR3 protein. Here the sample spans some 660,000 distinct CDR3 sequences, over 8.5% being singletons. This clonotype was counted ten times or more. Its antigen is not identified. These same data were also listed under a study on yellow fever vaccine responses in identical twins.

The sequenced sample consisted of PBMCs. This clonotype was obtained from a young woman in good health.

The CDR3 spells CAIFGGAAGELFF. In DNA form, the CDR3 reads TGTGCCATTTTCGGGGGGGCCGCCGGGGAGCTGTTTTTT. The rearrangement links TRBV12-3 or TRBV12-4 to TRBJ2-2, with TRBD2 matching 8 bases. V dropped 10 bases and J dropped 6; count of bases not matched to a gene: 7. The CDR3 contains 13 residues.